A selection of T cell receptor beta chains follows, all from one sample in a study of breast tumors, draining lymph nodes, adjacent tissues. TCRdb recomputed calls from the multiplex PCR reads with MiXCR, one row per CDR3 protein. Among over 100,000 distinct CDR3 sequences listed, 20% to 25% were seen once. The specimen was axillary lymph node tissue. These receptors came from a female donor with breast cancer. Some clones in this sample may be carry-over from other donors' samples. Each CDR3 is given with its conserved first and last residue. A D gene is named only where the DNA matches it firmly. Part of the rows lack a size; the others show once, few, many or a class for expanded clones.

TRBJ2-3 many NA TRBV7-9 TGTGCCAGCAGGCCTTTCGCAGATACGCAGTATTTT CASRPFADTQYF
TRBJ2-2 many NA TRBV20-1 TGCAGTGCTAGGGACGGGAGGAACACCGGGGAGCTGTTTTTT CSARDGRNTGELFF
TRBJ2-7 many NA TRBV3-1 TGTGCCAGCAGCCAAGCAAGGGGCAGGGCCTACGAGCAGTACTTC CASSQARGRAYEQYF
TRBJ2-2 few NA TRBV30 TGTGCCTGGAGTGTTTTGGCCTTCGGTGGGGAGCTGTTTTTT CAWSVLAFGGELFF
TRBJ1-3 many TRBD1 TRBV6-6 TGTGCCAGCAGTTACTCGACGCCCATACAGGGGACCTCTGGAAACACCATATATTTT CASSYSTPIQGTSGNTIYF
TRBJ2-5 many TRBD1 TRBV7-9 TGTGCCAGCAGCTTAGGGGCCGGACAGGGGGCGCGGGAGACCCAGTACTTC CASSLGAGQGARETQYF
TRBJ2-7 many NA TRBV6-1 TGTGCCAGCAGTGAAGTTAGCCAGAACGAGCAGTACTTC CASSEVSQNEQYF
TRBJ2-7 many NA TRBV11-2 TGTGCCAGCAGCTTAGCGGGGCAGGGGTTATCCTACGAGCAGTACTTC CASSLAGQGLSYEQYF
TRBJ1-3 NA TRBD1 TRBV10-2 TGCGCCAGCAGTGGGGGACAGGGAACTGGAAACACCATATATTTT CASSGGQGTGNTIYF
TRBJ2-2 many TRBD2 TRBV7-2 TGTGCCAGCAGCTTATTCTGGACTAGCGGTTCCGTGGGGGAGCTGTTTTTT CASSLFWTSGSVGELFF
TRBJ1-3 many NA TRBV28 TGTGCCAGCAGTTCTCCGGGGCTTAGCTCTGGAAACACCATATATTTT CASSSPGLSSGNTIYF
TRBJ2-2 many NA TRBV10-3 TGTGCCATCAGTGAGTCAAGACTGGACGCCGGGGAGCTGTTTTTT CAISESRLDAGELFF
TRBJ2-1 many NA TRBV6-2/TRBV6-3 TGTGCCAGCAGTCGAAGGGTTCTATACAATGAGCAGTTCTTC CASSRRVLYNEQFF
TRBJ2-4 NA NA TRBV6-5 TGTGCCAGCAGTTACTCGAGTGCGGGATCATCCAAAAACATTCAGTACTTC CASSYSSAGSSKNIQYF
TRBJ1-2 many NA TRBV20-1 TGCAGTGCTAGAGATGACGTGCGTGGCTACACCTTC CSARDDVRGYTF
TRBJ2-7 many NA TRBV9 TGTGCCAGCAGCGGGGGAGCAGAAGCCTACGAGCAGTACTTC CASSGGAEAYEQYF
TRBJ1-4 many TRBD1 TRBV30 TGTGCCTGGACTCAACCGGGACAGGGGGCGCGGAAACTGTTTTTT CAWTQPGQGARKLFF
TRBJ2-2 many TRBD2 TRBV24-1 TGTGCCACATCCGGACTAGCGGGAGAGAACACCGGGGAGCTGTTTTTT CATSGLAGENTGELFF
TRBJ2-7 many NA TRBV24-1 TGTGCCACCAGTGACGGGGCATACGAGCAGTACTTC CATSDGAYEQYF
TRBJ2-3 once NA TRBV6-2/TRBV6-3 TGTGCCAGCACTCAGACAGGGACTGGCACAGGTACGCAGTATTTT CASTQTGTGTGTQYF
TRBJ2-5 many TRBD2 TRBV5-1 TGCGCCAGCCTATCTATAGCGGGAGGGGGAGAGACCCAGTACTTC CASLSIAGGGETQYF
TRBJ2-1 many TRBD2 TRBV9 TGTGCCAGCAGACGCGGCCGGGTTAGCGGGAGACGTGAGCAGTTCTTC CASRRGRVSGRREQFF
TRBJ2-5 many NA TRBV5-1 TGCGCCAGCAGCTTCCAGGCACAAGAGACCCAGTACTTC CASSFQAQETQYF
TRBJ2-3 many TRBD2 TRBV12-3/TRBV12-4 TGTGCCAGCAGTTTAGCTTTCGGACTAGCGGGTAGCACAGATACGCAGTATTTT CASSLAFGLAGSTDTQYF
TRBJ2-5 many NA TRBV6-5 TGTGCCAGCAGTTATATTAGCGGCAGGGCAGAGACCCAGTACTTC CASSYISGRAETQYF
TRBJ2-5 few TRBD2 TRBV20-1 TGCAGTGCTAGCGGGGGTGCGGGAGGGGGGGAATTCCAAGAGACCCAGTACTTC CSASGGAGGGEFQETQYF
TRBJ2-3 many NA TRBV6-1 TGTGCCAGCAGTGATAGGGCTAGCGGCACAGATACGCAGTATTTT CASSDRASGTDTQYF
TRBJ2-2 many NA TRBV11-2 TGTGCCAGCAGCTTATTCACGAACACCGGGGAGCTGTTTTTT CASSLFTNTGELFF
TRBJ2-1 few NA TRBV18 TGTGCCAGCTCAACGCGGAGGGGGAGCTCCTACAATGAGCAGTTCTTC CASSTRRGSSYNEQFF
TRBJ2-1 many NA TRBV10-3 TGTGCCATCAGTGTGGAGGGGAATGAGCAGTTCTTC CAISVEGNEQFF
TRBJ2-1 many TRBD2 TRBV30 TGTGCCTGGAGTAGGACTAGCCGGGCGGGGGAGCAGTTCTTC CAWSRTSRAGEQFF
TRBJ2-3 many TRBD2 TRBV5-4 TGTGCCAGCAGCTCATTGACTAGCGGGAGAACAGATACGCAGTATTTT CASSSLTSGRTDTQYF
TRBJ2-7 NA TRBD1 TRBV28 TGTGCCGGCAACAGGGGGCAAGCCTACGAGCAGTACTTC CAGNRGQAYEQYF
TRBJ1-4 many TRBD1 TRBV7-2 TGTGCCAGCAGCGGACAGGGGCGGTGGGAAAAACTGTTTTTT CASSGQGRWEKLFF
TRBJ2-3 many NA TRBV9 TGTGCCAGCAGCGTCAACACAGATACGCAGTATTTT CASSVNTDTQYF
TRBJ2-7 many NA TRBV27 TGTGCCAGCAGTTTACGGTGGTCCGCTAGGGACGAGCAGTACTTC CASSLRWSARDEQYF
TRBJ2-1 many NA TRBV11-2 TGTGCCAGCAGCCCCGAGCCAACCCCCTACAATGAGCAGTTCTTC CASSPEPTPYNEQFF
TRBJ2-1 many NA TRBV6-5 TGTGCCAGCAGTTACTCGCGAGACAATGAGCAGTTCTTC CASSYSRDNEQFF
TRBJ2-5 many NA TRBV12-3/TRBV12-4 TGTGCCAGCAGTTTAAGTGGACTATCCCAAGAGACCCAGTACTTC CASSLSGLSQETQYF
TRBJ2-2 many TRBD2 TRBV7-2 TGTGCCAGCAGCCCCAGGACTAGCGGGAGCGTGGGGGAGCTGTTTTTT CASSPRTSGSVGELFF
TRBJ1-5 many NA TRBV6-4 TGTGCCAGCAGGGGTCGGGGCAGGAGCAATCAGCCCCAGCATTTT CASRGRGRSNQPQHF
TRBJ2-3 NA NA TRBV18 TGTACCAGCTCACCACCGGCAACAGATACGCAGTATTTT CTSSPPATDTQYF
TRBJ2-3 NA TRBD1 TRBV30 TGTGCCTGGGCCGGGGGCAGGGGGCGAGATACGCAGTATTTT CAWAGGRGRDTQYF
TRBJ1-2 many TRBD1 TRBV5-1 TGCGCCAGCAGTCGGGACAGCCCCTATGGCTACACCTTC CASSRDSPYGYTF
TRBJ2-7 many NA TRBV7-2 TGTGCCAGCAGCTTAGCGGGGAATTCCGACTCCTACGAGCAGTACTTC CASSLAGNSDSYEQYF
TRBJ1-2 many TRBD1 TRBV29-1 TGCAGCGTGGGACAGGGTGGGGGCTACACCTTC CSVGQGGGYTF
TRBJ2-3 many NA TRBV24-1 TGTGCCACCAGTGATTCGGGACTTACAGATACGCAGTATTTT CATSDSGLTDTQYF